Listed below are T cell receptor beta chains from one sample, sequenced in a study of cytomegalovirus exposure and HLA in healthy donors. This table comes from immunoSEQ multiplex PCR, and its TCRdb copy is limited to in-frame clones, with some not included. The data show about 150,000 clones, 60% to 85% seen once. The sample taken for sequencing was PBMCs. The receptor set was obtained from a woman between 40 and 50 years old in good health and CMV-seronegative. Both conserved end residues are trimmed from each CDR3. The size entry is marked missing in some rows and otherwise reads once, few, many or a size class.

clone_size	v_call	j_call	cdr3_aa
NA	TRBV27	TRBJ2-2	ASSPHTGELF
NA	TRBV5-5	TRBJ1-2	ASSLVPDRGNYGYT
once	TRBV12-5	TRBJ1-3	ASGLAAGAGTIY
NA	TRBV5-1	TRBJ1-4	ASSFYRQGGDEKLF
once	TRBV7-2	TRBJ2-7	ASSLAGTLYEQY
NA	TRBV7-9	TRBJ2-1	ASSLPGTFEQF
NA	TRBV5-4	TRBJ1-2	ASSSLRTGEGYT
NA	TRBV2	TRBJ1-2	ASSLMGDGYT
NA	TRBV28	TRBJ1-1	ASKRTGQGRTEAF
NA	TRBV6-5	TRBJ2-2	ASSYSKNIGELF
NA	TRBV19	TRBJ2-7	ASSPTRGGGSYEQY
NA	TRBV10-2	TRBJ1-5	ASSESRGGRNQPQH
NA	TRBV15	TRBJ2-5	ATSSGEGTPKAKTQY
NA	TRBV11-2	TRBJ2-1	ASSYSGANRGNEQF
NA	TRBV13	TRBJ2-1	ASSLVGLAGARQF
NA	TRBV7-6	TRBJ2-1	ASSFTSGGQGEQF
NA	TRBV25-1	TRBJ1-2	ASSFSHGYT
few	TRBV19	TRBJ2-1	ASHTGGSYNEQF
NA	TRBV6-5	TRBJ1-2	ASMPSRQFGYT
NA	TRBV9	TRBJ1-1	ASSVEAGVRSTEAF
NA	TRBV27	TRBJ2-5	ASSFSQGARLDQY
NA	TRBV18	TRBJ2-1	ASSPRTSGGASEQF
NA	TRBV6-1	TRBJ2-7	ASTHTYEQY
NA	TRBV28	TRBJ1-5	ASSFEQFQQGNQPQH
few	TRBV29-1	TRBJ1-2	SARTGNYGYT
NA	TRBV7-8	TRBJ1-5	ASSLRGLRQPQH
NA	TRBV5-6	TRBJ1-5	ASSLVDQPQH
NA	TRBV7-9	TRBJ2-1	ASTRQGSRQRSYNEQF
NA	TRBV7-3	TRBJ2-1	ASSATGDLLGGANEQF
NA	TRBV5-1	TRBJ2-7	ASSLVGSHYEQY
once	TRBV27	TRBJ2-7	ASSPTVGTAYEQY
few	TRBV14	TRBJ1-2	ASSHRQGKGYT
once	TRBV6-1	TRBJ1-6	ASTVQGIHNSPLH